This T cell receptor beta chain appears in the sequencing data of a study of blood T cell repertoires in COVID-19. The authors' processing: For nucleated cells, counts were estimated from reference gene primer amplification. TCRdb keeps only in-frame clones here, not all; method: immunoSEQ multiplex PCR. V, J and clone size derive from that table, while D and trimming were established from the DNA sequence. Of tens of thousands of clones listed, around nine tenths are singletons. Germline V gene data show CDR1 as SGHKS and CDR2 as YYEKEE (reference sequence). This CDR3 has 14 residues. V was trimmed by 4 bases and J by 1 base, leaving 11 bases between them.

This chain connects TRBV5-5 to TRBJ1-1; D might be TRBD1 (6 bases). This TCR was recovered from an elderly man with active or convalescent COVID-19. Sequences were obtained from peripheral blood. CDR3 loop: CASSGVTGNTEAFF. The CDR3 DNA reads TGTGCCAGCAGCGGGGTGACAGGGAACACTGAAGCTTTCTTT.